This passage covers 10 T cell receptor beta chains from one sample sequenced in a study of T-cell reconstitution after alpha-beta-depleted transplantation in children. Unique molecular identifiers were incorporated when the TCRbeta library was constructed. Each CDR3 protein is one row after TCRdb ran MiXCR on the PCR reads. The sample holds approximately 200,000 distinct CDR3 sequences, 14% to 15% seen once. Source: PBMCs from the stem cell graft donor, taken from the stem cell graft. All receptors come from a human donor who donated a stem cell graft to a child with acute lymphoblastic leukemia.

The rearrangement joins TRBV7-9 to TRBJ2-7, with D unresolved. This CDR3 comprises 13 residues. V was cut by 0 bases and J by 2 bases, with 5 bases left in between. Germline V CDR1 and CDR2: SEHNR, FQNEAQ (reference sequence). The CDR3 DNA is TGTGCCAGCAGCTTAGCACCAGCCTACGAGCAGTACTTC. It specifies CASSLAPAYEQYF.

Ten or more counts support this clonotype. This chain joins TRBV5-1 and TRBJ1-1; 8 positions agree with TRBD1. Looked up from germline, CDR1 is SGHRS and CDR2 is YFSETQ. The CDR3 is 17 amino acids. The ends lost 5 bases at V and 0 bases at J; junction bases unmatched: 12. DNA of the CDR3: TGCGCCAGCAGTAACGACAGGGGTTATCTTATGAACACTGAAGCTTTCTTT. Translating it yields CASSNDRGYLMNTEAFF.

Worth noting for this clonotype: A much more abundant neighbour one base away suggests this may be a read error. This sequence joins TRBV5-1 and TRBJ2-7; 8 positions match TRBD1. CDR1 and CDR2 from the germline V gene are SGHRS and YFSETQ. The CDR3 length is 15 residues. The V segment lost 2 bases and the J segment 5 bases; nucleotides outside the gene matches: 9. The CDR3 loop is CASSLGWTGSHEQYF. The CDR3 region has the DNA TGCGCCAGCAGCTTAGGATGGACAGGGTCCCACGAGCAGTACTTC.

This clonotype was seen ten or more times. This chain joins TRBV6-1 and TRBJ1-6; D is ambiguous. This CDR3 is 13 amino acids long. Trimming took off 6 bases at V and 4 bases at J, with 7 bases between the two ends. The germline V gene has CDR1 MNHNS and CDR2 SASEGT. The CDR3 DNA reads as TGTGCCAGCAGAGGGAATTATAATTCACCCCTCCACTTT. Residues: CASRGNYNSPLHF.

This clonotype was picked up a small number of times. This sequence joins TRBV6-1 and TRBJ1-1; D is unresolved. From germline, CDR1 is MNHNS and CDR2 SASEGT. This CDR3 region has 14 residues. The V end lost 1 base, the J end lost 4 bases, and 10 bases lay between the germline ends. CDR3 nucleotides: TGTGCCAGCAGTGAAGAACGCGGAGCCACTGAAGCTTTCTTT. It yields the protein CASSEERGATEAFF.

Many counts were recorded for this clonotype. The chain recombines TRBV5-1 with TRBJ1-1, with D possibly being TRBD1 (6 bases). CDR1 and CDR2 from the germline V gene are SGHRS and YFSETQ. V was trimmed by 4 bases and J by 5 bases, leaving 15 bases between them. This CDR3 region has 14 residues. CDR3 DNA: TGCGCCAGCAGCGGGCGGGGGGCATGGACTGAAGCTTTCTTT. Translation gives CASSGRGAWTEAFF.

The V call is TRBV14, the J call TRBJ2-1; tentatively, D is TRBD1 (6 bases). The CDR3 totals 15 residues. Trimming pared 0 bases from V and 5 bases from J, leaving 11 bases between. Per germline, CDR1 SGHDN and CDR2 FVKESK. The CDR3 sequence: CASSQDWPGDNEQFF. In nucleotides, the CDR3 is TGTGCCAGCAGCCAAGATTGGCCAGGGGACAATGAGCAGTTCTTC.

This clonotype was seen many times. The chain couples TRBV19 to TRBJ1-3, with D perhaps matching TRBD1 (5 bases). The CDR3 totals 17 residues. V lost 3 bases to trimming and J lost 1 base, with 16 bases between them. The germline V gene has CDR1 LNHDA and CDR2 SQIVND (reference sequence). The CDR3 DNA sequence: TGTGCCAGTAGTATCGGAATGGGACGGCGATCTGGAAACACCATATATTTT. The encoded protein is CASSIGMGRRSGNTIYF.

V gene TRBV11-2 combines with J gene TRBJ1-5; possible D gene TRBD1, 5 bases. CDR3 length: 18 amino acids. Germline CDR1 is SGHAT and CDR2 is FQNNGV. The V end was cut by 3 bases, the J end by 1 base, with 19 bases between. CDR3 loop: CASSFPGAGPRSNQPQHF. CDR3 nucleotides: TGTGCCAGCAGCTTCCCCGGGGCGGGGCCCAGGAGCAATCAGCCCCAGCATTTT.

The table lists this clonotype with many counts. The V call is TRBV11-3, the J call TRBJ2-1; no firm D call. The CDR3 covers 13 residues. Trimming pared 0 bases from V and 15 bases from J, leaving 15 bases between. The germline CDR1 and CDR2 sequences are SGHNT and YENEEA. CDR3 sequence reads: CASSLDQRSRSFF. The CDR3 region has the DNA TGTGCCAGCAGCTTAGATCAAAGGTCTCGATCGTTCTTC.